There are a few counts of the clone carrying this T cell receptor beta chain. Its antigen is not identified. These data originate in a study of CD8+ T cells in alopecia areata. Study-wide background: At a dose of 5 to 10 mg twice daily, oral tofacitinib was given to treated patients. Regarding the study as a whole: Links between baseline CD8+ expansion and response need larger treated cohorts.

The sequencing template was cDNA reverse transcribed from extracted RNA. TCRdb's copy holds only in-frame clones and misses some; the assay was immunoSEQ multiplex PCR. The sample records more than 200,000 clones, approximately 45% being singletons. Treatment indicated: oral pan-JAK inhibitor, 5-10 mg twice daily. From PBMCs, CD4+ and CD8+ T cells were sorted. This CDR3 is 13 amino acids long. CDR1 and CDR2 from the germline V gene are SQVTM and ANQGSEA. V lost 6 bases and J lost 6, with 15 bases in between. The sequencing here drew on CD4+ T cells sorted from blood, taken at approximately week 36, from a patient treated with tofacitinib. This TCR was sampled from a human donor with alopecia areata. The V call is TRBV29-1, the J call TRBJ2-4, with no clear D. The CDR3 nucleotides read TGCAGCGTCGCTTTGAGGTTCGGAAACATTCAGTACTTC. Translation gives CSVALRFGNIQYF.